This T cell receptor (beta chain) emerged from a study of identical twins. The V gene's germline CDR1 is SGHTA and CDR2 FQGNSA. The CDR3 sequence is 17 residues long. V was shortened by 5 bases and J by 4 bases, with 21 bases between the two germline ends. A few counts support this clonotype. It was template switching that added a universal primer site, and there were unique molecular identifiers on the cDNA. TCRdb re-called the 5' RACE reads through MiXCR, storing one row per CDR3 protein. The sample records some 790,000 distinct CDR3 sequences, approximately 18% being singletons. This sample was shared with a second study, whose subject was T cells expressing NK-cell markers.

This sequence joins TRBV7-2 and TRBJ2-1; TRBD2 might be the D (5 bases). The clonotype originates from a woman between 18 and 29 years old in good health. The sequenced sample consisted of PBMCs. This CDR3 is CASSPQTTPSRYNEQFF. Here the CDR3 DNA reads TGTGCCAGCAGCCCACAGACTACCCCGAGCAGATACAATGAGCAGTTCTTC.